The rows below give T cell receptor beta chains drawn from one sample of a study of cytomegalovirus exposure and HLA in healthy donors. Measured with immunoSEQ multiplex PCR; TCRdb has only the in-frame clones, and not every one. Of tens of thousands of clones in the sample, more than 60% were seen once. The specimen sequenced was PBMCs. Receptor source: a male donor in good health and CMV-seropositive. Each CDR3 is given with its conserved first and last residue. Fields, in order: clone size, J gene, V gene, CDR3 length, D gene, CDR3 protein, CDR3 DNA. D genes are given only for firm matches. Some rows mark clone size as missing; the rest say once, few, many or name a class of expanded clone.

clone size: -
J gene: TRBJ2-7
V gene: TRBV5-1
CDR3 length: 17
D gene: TRBD2
CDR3 protein: CASSLAYGLAGGYEQYF
CDR3 DNA: TGCGCCAGCAGCTTGGCCTACGGACTAGCGGGAGGTTACGAGCAGTACTTC

clone size: -
J gene: TRBJ2-2
V gene: TRBV5-1
CDR3 length: 16
D gene: -
CDR3 protein: CASSLDTGVNTGELFF
CDR3 DNA: TGCGCCAGCAGCTTGGATACGGGGGTAAACACCGGGGAGCTGTTTTTT

clone size: few
J gene: TRBJ1-1
V gene: TRBV14
CDR3 length: 14
D gene: -
CDR3 protein: CASSPRNLNTEAFF
CDR3 DNA: TGTGCCAGCAGCCCCAGAAACCTGAACACTGAAGCTTTCTTT

clone size: -
J gene: TRBJ2-1
V gene: TRBV9
CDR3 length: 16
D gene: TRBD1
CDR3 protein: CASSLRGDRGHNEQFF
CDR3 DNA: TGTGCCAGCAGCCTAAGGGGGGACAGGGGGCATAATGAGCAGTTCTTC

clone size: -
J gene: TRBJ2-7
V gene: TRBV9
CDR3 length: 15
D gene: TRBD2
CDR3 protein: CASSVDGTSGNEQYF
CDR3 DNA: TGTGCCAGCAGCGTAGATGGGACTAGCGGGAACGAGCAGTACTTC

clone size: few
J gene: TRBJ2-7
V gene: TRBV13
CDR3 length: 12
D gene: -
CDR3 protein: CASSSGNYEQYF
CDR3 DNA: TGTGCCAGCAGCTCCGGTAACTACGAGCAGTACTTC

clone size: -
J gene: TRBJ2-2
V gene: TRBV10-2
CDR3 length: 12
D gene: -
CDR3 protein: CASRGGTGELFF
CDR3 DNA: TGCGCCAGCCGGGGAGGCACCGGGGAGCTGTTTTTT

clone size: -
J gene: TRBJ2-3
V gene: TRBV19
CDR3 length: 17
D gene: TRBD2
CDR3 protein: CASSNLAGAYSTDTQYF
CDR3 DNA: TGTGCCAGTAGTAATCTAGCGGGGGCCTATAGCACAGATACGCAGTATTTT

clone size: -
J gene: TRBJ2-1
V gene: TRBV7-9
CDR3 length: 13
D gene: -
CDR3 protein: CASSIRSTTEGFF
CDR3 DNA: TGTGCCAGCAGCATACGATCAACAACCGAGGGGTTCTTC

clone size: -
J gene: TRBJ2-7
V gene: TRBV6-5
CDR3 length: 15
D gene: TRBD1
CDR3 protein: CASSPSGQGRYEQYF
CDR3 DNA: TGTGCCAGCAGTCCTTCCGGACAGGGGCGGTACGAGCAGTACTTC

clone size: -
J gene: TRBJ1-1
V gene: TRBV28
CDR3 length: 13
D gene: -
CDR3 protein: CASTGVMNTEAFF
CDR3 DNA: TGTGCCAGCACTGGAGTAATGAACACTGAAGCTTTCTTT

clone size: -
J gene: TRBJ1-2
V gene: TRBV11-2
CDR3 length: 14
D gene: -
CDR3 protein: CASSLTLTNYGYTF
CDR3 DNA: TGTGCCAGCAGCTTAACCCTAACTAACTATGGCTACACCTTC

clone size: -
J gene: TRBJ1-4
V gene: TRBV30
CDR3 length: 13
D gene: -
CDR3 protein: CAWETGISEKLFF
CDR3 DNA: TGTGCCTGGGAGACAGGCATAAGCGAAAAACTGTTTTTT

clone size: once
J gene: TRBJ2-7
V gene: TRBV5-1
CDR3 length: 14
D gene: -
CDR3 protein: CASSLGQPPYEQYF
CDR3 DNA: TGCGCCAGCAGCTTGGGACAGCCGCCCTACGAGCAGTACTTC

clone size: -
J gene: TRBJ1-1
V gene: TRBV28
CDR3 length: 13
D gene: TRBD1
CDR3 protein: CAMQQGGNTEAFF
CDR3 DNA: TGTGCCATGCAACAGGGGGGGAACACTGAAGCTTTCTTT

clone size: -
J gene: TRBJ2-3
V gene: TRBV9
CDR3 length: 14
D gene: TRBD2
CDR3 protein: CASSALAGTDTQYF
CDR3 DNA: TGTGCCAGCAGTGCACTAGCGGGCACAGATACGCAGTATTTT

clone size: -
J gene: TRBJ1-2
V gene: TRBV14
CDR3 length: 13
D gene: -
CDR3 protein: CASSPYGQSGYTF
CDR3 DNA: TGTGCCAGCAGCCCCTACGGACAGTCTGGCTACACCTTC

clone size: few
J gene: TRBJ1-5
V gene: TRBV28
CDR3 length: 16
D gene: -
CDR3 protein: CASSWKQGYSNQPQHF
CDR3 DNA: TGTGCCAGCAGTTGGAAACAGGGCTATAGCAATCAGCCCCAGCATTTT

clone size: -
J gene: TRBJ2-3
V gene: TRBV27
CDR3 length: 18
D gene: -
CDR3 protein: CASSYTPPGRGPPDTQYF
CDR3 DNA: TGTGCCAGCAGTTACACTCCACCCGGGCGGGGGCCCCCAGATACGCAGTATTTT

clone size: -
J gene: TRBJ2-3
V gene: TRBV6-4
CDR3 length: 15
D gene: TRBD2
CDR3 protein: CTSSDSFSGGDTQYF
CDR3 DNA: TGTACCAGCAGTGACTCGTTTAGCGGGGGAGATACGCAGTATTTT

clone size: -
J gene: TRBJ2-5
V gene: TRBV2
CDR3 length: 15
D gene: -
CDR3 protein: CASKLRTPIQETQYF
CDR3 DNA: TGTGCCAGCAAGCTTAGGACACCAATCCAAGAGACCCAGTACTTC

clone size: -
J gene: TRBJ2-5
V gene: TRBV10-3
CDR3 length: 13
D gene: -
CDR3 protein: CAIRTGLRETQYF
CDR3 DNA: TGTGCCATCAGAACAGGCCTACGGGAGACCCAGTACTTC

clone size: -
J gene: TRBJ2-7
V gene: TRBV7-2
CDR3 length: 14
D gene: -
CDR3 protein: CASSSRRGRYEQYF
CDR3 DNA: TGTGCCAGCAGCTCCCGCAGGGGGAGGTACGAGCAGTACTTC

clone size: -
J gene: TRBJ1-2
V gene: TRBV28
CDR3 length: 16
D gene: TRBD1
CDR3 protein: CASSSPGTALNYGYTF
CDR3 DNA: TGTGCCAGCAGTTCGCCTGGGACAGCCTTAAACTATGGCTACACCTTC

clone size: -
J gene: TRBJ2-1
V gene: TRBV27
CDR3 length: 13
D gene: -
CDR3 protein: CASSFLQTNEQFF
CDR3 DNA: TGTGCCAGCAGTTTCCTACAGACCAATGAGCAGTTCTTC

clone size: once
J gene: TRBJ1-6
V gene: TRBV5-4
CDR3 length: 16
D gene: TRBD1
CDR3 protein: CASSRMDRGQDSPLHF
CDR3 DNA: TGTGCCAGCAGCAGAATGGACAGGGGGCAGGATTCACCCCTCCACTTT

clone size: -
J gene: TRBJ2-3
V gene: TRBV6-5
CDR3 length: 15
D gene: TRBD2
CDR3 protein: CASRARAGGTDTQYF
CDR3 DNA: TGTGCCAGCAGGGCTCGAGCGGGGGGCACAGATACGCAGTATTTT

clone size: few
J gene: TRBJ2-7
V gene: TRBV7-9
CDR3 length: 15
D gene: TRBD2
CDR3 protein: CASSYGGNPSYEQYF
CDR3 DNA: TGTGCCAGCAGCTACGGGGGGAACCCCTCCTACGAGCAGTACTTC

clone size: -
J gene: TRBJ2-2
V gene: TRBV11-2
CDR3 length: 15
D gene: TRBD2
CDR3 protein: CASSTGLAGAGELFF
CDR3 DNA: TGTGCCAGCAGCACCGGGCTAGCGGGGGCCGGGGAGCTGTTTTTT

clone size: -
J gene: TRBJ2-5
V gene: TRBV7-9
CDR3 length: 15
D gene: TRBD1
CDR3 protein: CASSTRQGSKETQYF
CDR3 DNA: TGTGCCAGCAGCACCCGACAGGGGTCAAAAGAGACCCAGTACTTC

clone size: few
J gene: TRBJ2-3
V gene: TRBV7-9
CDR3 length: 17
D gene: TRBD1
CDR3 protein: CASSQLTGGFGTDTQYF
CDR3 DNA: TGTGCCAGCAGCCAACTAACAGGGGGTTTTGGCACAGATACGCAGTATTTT

clone size: -
J gene: TRBJ2-2
V gene: TRBV7-6
CDR3 length: 16
D gene: -
CDR3 protein: CASTRQQSGYTGELFF
CDR3 DNA: TGTGCCAGCACCCGACAACAGAGTGGGTACACCGGGGAGCTGTTTTTT

clone size: few
J gene: TRBJ1-2
V gene: TRBV27
CDR3 length: 14
D gene: TRBD1
CDR3 protein: CASSSGQATYGYTF
CDR3 DNA: TGTGCCAGCAGTTCAGGACAGGCAACCTATGGCTACACCTTC

clone size: -
J gene: TRBJ2-1
V gene: TRBV18
CDR3 length: 14
D gene: TRBD1
CDR3 protein: CASSLLDRGGEQFF
CDR3 DNA: TGTGCCAGCTCACTACTAGACAGGGGTGGAGAGCAGTTCTTC

clone size: -
J gene: TRBJ1-6
V gene: TRBV5-6
CDR3 length: 15
D gene: TRBD1
CDR3 protein: CASSSGTGENSPLHF
CDR3 DNA: TGTGCCAGCAGCTCCGGGACAGGGGAAAATTCACCCCTCCACTTT

clone size: -
J gene: TRBJ2-7
V gene: TRBV7-3
CDR3 length: 14
D gene: -
CDR3 protein: CASSSPRGIYEQYF
CDR3 DNA: TGTGCCAGCAGCTCCCCGAGAGGGATCTACGAGCAGTACTTC

clone size: -
J gene: TRBJ2-2
V gene: TRBV19
CDR3 length: 15
D gene: TRBD1
CDR3 protein: CASSIDRGKAGELFF
CDR3 DNA: TGTGCCAGTAGTATAGACAGGGGGAAGGCCGGGGAGCTGTTTTTT

clone size: -
J gene: TRBJ1-3
V gene: TRBV7-9
CDR3 length: 14
D gene: TRBD1
CDR3 protein: CASERGGLGNTIYF
CDR3 DNA: TGTGCCAGCGAGCGAGGGGGCCTTGGAAACACCATATATTTT

clone size: -
J gene: TRBJ1-5
V gene: TRBV7-9
CDR3 length: 14
D gene: -
CDR3 protein: CASSLGGGGQPQHF
CDR3 DNA: TGTGCCAGCAGCTTGGGTGGGGGAGGCCAGCCCCAGCATTTT

clone size: few
J gene: TRBJ2-7
V gene: TRBV7-9
CDR3 length: 16
D gene: TRBD2
CDR3 protein: CASSSSGLAGNYEQYF
CDR3 DNA: TGTGCCAGCAGCTCCTCAGGGCTAGCGGGGAACTACGAGCAGTACTTC

clone size: -
J gene: TRBJ2-5
V gene: TRBV30
CDR3 length: 16
D gene: TRBD1
CDR3 protein: CAWETGTGDFWETQYF
CDR3 DNA: TGTGCCTGGGAAACCGGGACAGGGGATTTTTGGGAGACCCAGTACTTC

clone size: -
J gene: TRBJ2-1
V gene: TRBV6-1
CDR3 length: 13
D gene: TRBD1
CDR3 protein: CASRTRGHNEQFF
CDR3 DNA: TGTGCCAGCAGGACAAGGGGGCACAATGAGCAGTTCTTC

clone size: -
J gene: TRBJ2-3
V gene: TRBV9
CDR3 length: 15
D gene: -
CDR3 protein: CASSVRNYPTDTQYF
CDR3 DNA: TGTGCCAGCAGCGTAAGGAACTACCCAACAGATACGCAGTATTTT

clone size: -
J gene: TRBJ2-5
V gene: TRBV6-6
CDR3 length: 14
D gene: TRBD2
CDR3 protein: CASRSGTSGETQYF
CDR3 DNA: TGTGCCAGCAGGTCCGGGACTAGCGGTGAGACCCAGTACTTC

clone size: -
J gene: TRBJ2-1
V gene: TRBV5-8
CDR3 length: 16
D gene: TRBD1
CDR3 protein: CASSWDRGRRSNEQFF
CDR3 DNA: TGTGCCAGCAGCTGGGACAGGGGGCGACGGAGCAATGAGCAGTTCTTC

clone size: -
J gene: TRBJ2-3
V gene: TRBV6-1
CDR3 length: 15
D gene: TRBD2
CDR3 protein: CASSEAIAGADTQYF
CDR3 DNA: TGTGCCAGCAGTGAAGCAATAGCGGGCGCAGATACGCAGTATTTT

clone size: -
J gene: TRBJ2-1
V gene: TRBV10-3
CDR3 length: 16
D gene: -
CDR3 protein: CAISPEEAPATDGQFF
CDR3 DNA: TGTGCCATCAGTCCCGAGGAGGCGCCCGCCACCGACGGGCAGTTCTTC

clone size: -
J gene: TRBJ2-7
V gene: TRBV23-1
CDR3 length: 19
D gene: TRBD2
CDR3 protein: CASKPYPGRAGADSYEQYF
CDR3 DNA: TGCGCCAGCAAACCGTACCCCGGTAGGGCGGGAGCCGACTCCTACGAGCAGTACTTC

clone size: -
J gene: TRBJ2-7
V gene: TRBV6-4
CDR3 length: 13
D gene: -
CDR3 protein: CASSDLPGSEQYF
CDR3 DNA: TGTGCCAGCAGTGACCTCCCGGGTAGCGAGCAGTACTTC

clone size: -
J gene: TRBJ2-1
V gene: TRBV9
CDR3 length: 15
D gene: TRBD2
CDR3 protein: CASSVDSGAYNEQFF
CDR3 DNA: TGTGCCAGCAGCGTAGACAGCGGGGCCTACAATGAGCAGTTCTTC

clone size: -
J gene: TRBJ2-5
V gene: TRBV2
CDR3 length: 15
D gene: -
CDR3 protein: CASSNVQGIIETQYF
CDR3 DNA: TGTGCCAGCAGTAATGTACAGGGCATTATAGAGACCCAGTACTTC